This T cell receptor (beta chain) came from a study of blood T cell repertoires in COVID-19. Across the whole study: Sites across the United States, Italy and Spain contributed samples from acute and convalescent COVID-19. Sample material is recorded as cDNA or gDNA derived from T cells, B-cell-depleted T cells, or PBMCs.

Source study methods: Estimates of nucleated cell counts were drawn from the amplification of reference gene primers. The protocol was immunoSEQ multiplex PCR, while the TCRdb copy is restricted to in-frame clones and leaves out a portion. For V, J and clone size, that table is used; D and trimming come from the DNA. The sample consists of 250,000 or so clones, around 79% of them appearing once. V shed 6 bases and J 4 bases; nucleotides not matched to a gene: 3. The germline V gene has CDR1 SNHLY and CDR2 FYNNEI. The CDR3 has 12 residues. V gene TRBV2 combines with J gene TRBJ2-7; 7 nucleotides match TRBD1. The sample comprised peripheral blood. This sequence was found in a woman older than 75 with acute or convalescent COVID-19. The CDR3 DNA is TGTGCCAGCAGGGGACAGACATACGAGCAGTACTTC. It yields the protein CASRGQTYEQYF.